This TCR beta chain originates from a study of T cell responses to AZD1222 COVID-19 vaccine. Study-level findings and limits: Seropositivity was recorded at baseline in only a handful of AZD1222 recipients. At 160-218 and 743-854, vaccine-associated CD4 TCRs were dominant, and they spanned spike. Unmutated variant regions reportedly attract nearly half of all spike-specific TCRs.

Comment on this clone: What it recognizes is unknown.

The length of the CDR3 is 16 residues. Germline assignment: CDR1 LGHDT and CDR2 YNNKEL (reference sequence). V trimming: 2 bases; J trimming: 5 bases; junction bases outside the gene matches: 10. Measured with immunoSEQ multiplex PCR; TCRdb has only the in-frame clones, and not every one. This table holds over 100,000 clones, about 82% found once. The rearrangement joins TRBV3-1 (or the pseudogene TRBV3-2) to TRBJ2-3; TRBD1 matches 7 bases. The clonotype was recovered from an adult in good health. The material sequenced was peripheral blood, taken on day 0 of AZD1222 vaccination. CDR3 nucleotides: TGTGCCAGCAGCCAAATACAGGGGTCGGCCCAAGATACGCAGTATTTT. This translates into CASSQIQGSAQDTQYF.